This is a list of T cell receptor beta chains from one sample in a study of cytomegalovirus exposure and HLA in healthy donors. The repertoire was sequenced with immunoSEQ multiplex PCR; TCRdb's copy has only in-frame clones and lacks some. Among 130,000 to 150,000 clones, 70% to 80% were seen once, and the ten largest hold about an eighth. Sequenced material: PBMCs. These receptors originate from a man in his forties in good health and CMV-seropositive. Both conserved end residues are part of each CDR3. A D gene is named only where the DNA matches it firmly. A row's size may be missing; if present it is once, few, many or a size class.

>TRBJ2-2|NA|NA|TRBV28
CASSFGLMGRGTNTGELFF
TGTGCCAGCAGTTTCGGCCTCATGGGGCGTGGCACGAACACCGGGGAGCTGTTTTTT
>TRBJ1-6|NA|TRBD1|TRBV7-2
CASSQRQGADNSPLHF
TGTGCCAGCAGCCAACGACAGGGGGCCGATAATTCACCCCTCCACTTT
>TRBJ2-2|once|NA|TRBV7-2
CASSPPGAFTGELFF
TGTGCCAGCAGCCCCCCAGGGGCATTCACCGGGGAGCTGTTTTTT
>TRBJ2-6|NA|TRBD1|TRBV5-1
CASSEGQFYSGANGLTF
TGCGCCAGCAGCGAGGGACAGTTCTACTCTGGGGCCAACGGCCTGACTTTC
>TRBJ2-2|NA|TRBD1|TRBV5-4
CASSPTGGSYTGELFF
TGTGCCAGCAGTCCGACAGGGGGATCTTACACCGGGGAGCTGTTTTTT
>TRBJ2-3|few|TRBD2|TRBV6-6
CASRETSGSADTQYF
TGTGCCAGCAGAGAGACTAGCGGGAGTGCAGATACGCAGTATTTT
>TRBJ2-3|once|NA|TRBV28
CASSLRVPTDTQYF
TGTGCCAGCAGTTTAAGAGTCCCTACAGATACGCAGTATTTT
>TRBJ2-1|once|NA|TRBV5-1
CASSLLRDSYNEQFF
TGCGCCAGCAGCTTGTTGCGGGACTCCTACAATGAGCAGTTCTTC
>TRBJ2-2|NA|NA|TRBV28
CASRTGTNTGELFF
TGTGCCAGCCGCACCGGGACAAACACCGGGGAGCTGTTTTTT
>TRBJ1-1|NA|NA|TRBV5-5
CASSFSVDTEAFF
TGTGCCAGCAGCTTCTCAGTGGACACTGAAGCTTTCTTT
>TRBJ1-2|NA|NA|TRBV20-1
CSARAGGYTF
TGCAGTGCTAGAGCGGGGGGCTACACCTTC
>TRBJ2-7|NA|NA|TRBV27
CASSPAGHEQYF
TGTGCCAGCAGCCCCGCGGGACACGAGCAGTACTTC
>TRBJ2-4|NA|NA|TRBV25-1
CATQGPSGKNIQYF
TGTGCGACACAGGGCCCGAGCGGCAAAAACATTCAGTACTTC
>TRBJ2-3|NA|TRBD2|TRBV28
CASSLLAELADTQYF
TGTGCCAGCAGCCTCCTAGCGGAGCTGGCAGATACGCAGTATTTT
>TRBJ1-4|NA|NA|TRBV2
CASSEGEYRKLFF
TGTGCCAGCTCCGAGGGCGAATACAGAAAACTGTTTTTT
>TRBJ2-7|few|TRBD1|TRBV5-1
CASSPPTGYEQYF
TGCGCCAGCAGCCCCCCGACAGGGTATGAGCAGTACTTC
>TRBJ2-7|NA|NA|TRBV11-1
CASSPPGHPYEQYF
TGTGCCAGCAGCCCACCGGGACATCCTTACGAGCAGTACTTC
>TRBJ2-2|NA|TRBD2|TRBV7-8
CASSLLGGSTGELFF
TGTGCCAGCAGCTTGTTGGGGGGGAGCACCGGGGAGCTGTTTTTT
>TRBJ2-5|few|NA|TRBV5-6
CASSFGQPYRETQYF
TGTGCCAGCAGCTTCGGACAGCCCTACCGGGAGACCCAGTACTTC
>TRBJ2-2|NA|TRBD2|TRBV5-4
CASSVSGTYTGELFF
TGTGCCAGCAGCGTCAGCGGGACCTACACCGGGGAGCTGTTTTTT
>TRBJ2-7|NA|NA|TRBV12-5
CASGSLIEQYF
TGTGCTAGTGGTTCCCTTATCGAGCAGTACTTC
>TRBJ1-3|once|TRBD1|TRBV7-9
CASSRSGQGFLSGNTIYF
TGTGCCAGCAGCCGTTCGGGACAGGGGTTCCTCTCTGGAAACACCATATATTTT
>TRBJ1-5|NA|TRBD1|TRBV10-2
CASSEFTGASYQPQHF
TGCGCCAGCAGTGAGTTCACAGGGGCGTCATATCAGCCCCAGCATTTT
>TRBJ2-3|NA|NA|TRBV19
CASSMAGTVPTDTQYF
TGTGCCAGTAGTATGGCCGGTACAGTTCCCACAGATACGCAGTATTTT
>TRBJ2-7|NA|NA|TRBV28
CASSPMSSGEQYF
TGTGCCAGCAGTCCTATGTCCTCTGGTGAGCAGTACTTC
>TRBJ2-5|few|NA|TRBV9
CASLTEETQYF
TGTGCCAGCTTAACCGAGGAGACCCAGTACTTC
>TRBJ2-2|NA|NA|TRBV11-2
CASSFGVFVGELFF
TGTGCCAGCAGCTTCGGAGTTTTTGTCGGGGAGCTGTTTTTT
>TRBJ1-2|NA|NA|TRBV28
CASSSVLYGYTF
TGTGCCAGCAGTTCAGTTCTCTATGGCTACACCTTC
>TRBJ2-7|NA|NA|TRBV7-2
CASRSDIHEQYF
TGTGCCAGCAGATCCGACATCCACGAGCAGTACTTC
>TRBJ2-5|few|NA|TRBV9
CASSFRDFQETQYF
TGTGCCAGCAGCTTCCGGGACTTCCAAGAGACCCAGTACTTC
>TRBJ2-6|NA|NA|TRBV14
CASSRSHSGANVLTF
TGTGCCAGCAGCCGGAGCCACTCTGGGGCCAACGTCCTGACTTTC
>TRBJ2-2|NA|NA|TRBV30
CAWSRQGRGELFF
TGTGCCTGGAGTAGGCAGGGCCGCGGGGAGCTGTTTTTT
>TRBJ1-3|NA|NA|TRBV18
CASTFEAGFGNTIYF
TGTGCCAGTACCTTCGAAGCGGGCTTTGGAAACACCATATATTTT
>TRBJ2-7|once|TRBD2|TRBV30
CAWSTREGGYF
TGTGCCTGGAGTACCCGGGAGGGCGGGTACTTC
>TRBJ2-3|NA|NA|TRBV7-9
CASSLQQGGTDTQYF
TGTGCCAGCAGCTTACAGCAAGGGGGCACAGATACGCAGTATTTT
>TRBJ2-5|few|NA|TRBV15
CATSSSHLTQYF
TGTGCCACCAGCTCCTCTCACTTGACCCAGTACTTC
>TRBJ2-1|NA|TRBD2|TRBV5-1
CASSLGPSGSTYEQFF
TGCGCCAGCAGCTTGGGACCTAGCGGGAGTACGTATGAGCAGTTCTTC
>TRBJ2-7|NA|NA|TRBV5-1
CASSLAGVSLLYEQYF
TGCGCCAGCAGCTTGGCGGGAGTCAGCCTACTCTACGAGCAGTACTTC
>TRBJ2-1|NA|TRBD1|TRBV11-2
CASTPGGRNEQFF
TGTGCCAGCACCCCAGGGGGAAGGAATGAGCAGTTCTTC
>TRBJ1-1|NA|NA|TRBV4-3
CASSPSGGRNEAFF
TGCGCCAGCAGCCCCTCCGGGGGGAGGAATGAAGCTTTCTTT
>TRBJ2-7|once|NA|TRBV28
CASTPGGPVYEQYF
TGTGCCAGCACCCCCGGTGGTCCCGTCTACGAGCAGTACTTC
>TRBJ2-5|NA|TRBD2|TRBV5-1
CASSLGLAGGGETQYF
TGCGCCAGCAGCTTGGGACTAGCGGGAGGAGGTGAGACCCAGTACTTC
>TRBJ1-4|few|NA|TRBV5-1
CASSFYSGSNEKLFF
TGCGCCAGCAGCTTTTATTCAGGGTCTAATGAAAAACTGTTTTTT